This paragraph reports one TCR beta chain. Researchers sorted participants into cohorts using their self-reported clinical history. Two consecutive negative NP/OP PCR tests, clearance, or resolved symptoms defined Cohort 3 recovery. The sample originates from a study of blood T cell repertoires in COVID-19. Study summary: The United States, Italy and Spain provided the acute and convalescent COVID-19 samples. T cells, B-cell-depleted T cells, or PBMCs provided the cDNA or gDNA that served as material.

Using immunoSEQ multiplex PCR, the repertoire was profiled, and TCRdb retains in-frame clones only, with some absent. The sample lists 200,000 to 250,000 clones, more than 75% occurring once. The sequence was obtained from a man between 35 and 55 years old who had recovered from COVID-19. Material: PBMCs or T cells enriched from blood (not recorded which).

In nucleotides, the CDR3 is TGCGCCAGCAGCCGCGACAGGGATCAGCCCCAGCATTTT. Its protein product is CASSRDRDQPQHF. The chain is built from TRBV4-3 and TRBJ1-5, with 7 bases lining up with TRBD1. J was trimmed by 5 bases and V by 4 bases; bases with no gene match: 2. This CDR3 has 13 amino acids. Looked up from germline, CDR1 is LGHNA and CDR2 is YSLEER.